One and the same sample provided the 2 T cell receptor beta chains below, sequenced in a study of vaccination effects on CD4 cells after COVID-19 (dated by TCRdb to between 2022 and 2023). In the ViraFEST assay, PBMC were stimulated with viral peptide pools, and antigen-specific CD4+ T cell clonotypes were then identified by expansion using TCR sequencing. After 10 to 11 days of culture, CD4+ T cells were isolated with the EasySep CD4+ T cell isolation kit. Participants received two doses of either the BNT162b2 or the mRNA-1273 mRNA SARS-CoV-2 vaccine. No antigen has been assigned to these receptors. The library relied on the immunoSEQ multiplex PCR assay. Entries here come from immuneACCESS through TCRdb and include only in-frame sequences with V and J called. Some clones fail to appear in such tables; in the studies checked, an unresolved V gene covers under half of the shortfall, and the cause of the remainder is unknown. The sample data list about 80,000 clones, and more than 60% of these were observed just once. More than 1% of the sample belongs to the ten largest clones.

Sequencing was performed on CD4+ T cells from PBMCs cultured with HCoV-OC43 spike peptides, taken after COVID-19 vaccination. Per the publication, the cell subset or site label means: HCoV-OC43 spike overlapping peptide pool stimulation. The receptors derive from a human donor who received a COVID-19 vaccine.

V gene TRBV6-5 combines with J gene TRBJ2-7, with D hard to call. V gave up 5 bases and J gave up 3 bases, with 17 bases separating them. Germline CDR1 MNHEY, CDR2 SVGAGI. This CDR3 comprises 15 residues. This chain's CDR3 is CASSPRAGAVYEQYV. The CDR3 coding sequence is TGTGCCAGCAGTCCCCGGGCAGGTGCGGTCTACGAGCAGTACGTC.

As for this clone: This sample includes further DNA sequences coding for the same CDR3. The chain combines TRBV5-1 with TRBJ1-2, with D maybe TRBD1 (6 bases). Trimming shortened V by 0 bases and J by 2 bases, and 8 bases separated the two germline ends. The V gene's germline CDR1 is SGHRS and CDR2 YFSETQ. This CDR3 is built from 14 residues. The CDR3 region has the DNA TGCGCCAGCAGCTTGGGAGGGACAAACTATGGCTACACCTTC. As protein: CASSLGGTNYGYTF.